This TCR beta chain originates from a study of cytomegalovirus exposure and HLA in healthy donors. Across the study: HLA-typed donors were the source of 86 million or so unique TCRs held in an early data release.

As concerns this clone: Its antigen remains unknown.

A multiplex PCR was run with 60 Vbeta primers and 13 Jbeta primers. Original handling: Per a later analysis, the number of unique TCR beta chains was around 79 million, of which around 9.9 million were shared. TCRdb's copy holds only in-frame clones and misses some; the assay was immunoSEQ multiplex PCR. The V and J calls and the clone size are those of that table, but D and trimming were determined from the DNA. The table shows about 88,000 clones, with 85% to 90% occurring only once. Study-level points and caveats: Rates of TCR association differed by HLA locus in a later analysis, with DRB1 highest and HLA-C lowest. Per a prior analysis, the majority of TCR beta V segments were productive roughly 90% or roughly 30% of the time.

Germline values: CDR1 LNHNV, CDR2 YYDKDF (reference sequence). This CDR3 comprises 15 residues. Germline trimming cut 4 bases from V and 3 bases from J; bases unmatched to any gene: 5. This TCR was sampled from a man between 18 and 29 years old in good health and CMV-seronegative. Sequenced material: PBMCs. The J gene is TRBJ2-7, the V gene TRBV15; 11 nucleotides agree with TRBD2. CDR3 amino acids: CATSNGGTSGYEQYF. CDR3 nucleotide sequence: TGTGCCACCAGCAATGGGGGGACTAGCGGCTACGAGCAGTACTTC. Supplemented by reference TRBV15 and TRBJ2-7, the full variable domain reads DAMVIQNPRYQVTQFGKPVTLSCSQTLNHNVMYWYQQKSSQAPKLLFHYYDKDFNNEADTPDNFQSRRPNTSFCFLDIRSPGLGDTAMYLCATSNGGTSGYEQYFGPGTRLTVT.